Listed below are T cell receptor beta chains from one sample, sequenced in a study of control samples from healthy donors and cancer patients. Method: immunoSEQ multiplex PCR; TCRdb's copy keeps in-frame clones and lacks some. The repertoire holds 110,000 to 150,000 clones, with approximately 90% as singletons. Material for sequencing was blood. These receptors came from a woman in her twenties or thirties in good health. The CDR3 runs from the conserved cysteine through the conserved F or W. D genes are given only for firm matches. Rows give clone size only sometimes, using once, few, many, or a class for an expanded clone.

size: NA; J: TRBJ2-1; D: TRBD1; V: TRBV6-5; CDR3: CASSYSGQGVGEQFF; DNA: TGTGCCAGCAGTTACTCGGGACAGGGGGTGGGTGAGCAGTTCTTC
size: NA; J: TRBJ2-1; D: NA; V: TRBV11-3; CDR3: CASSLVHYEQFF; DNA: TGTGCCAGCAGCTTAGTCCATTATGAGCAGTTCTTC
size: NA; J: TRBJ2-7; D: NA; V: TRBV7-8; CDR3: CASSRGGLSWEQYF; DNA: TGTGCCAGCAGCCGAGGGGGACTCTCTTGGGAGCAGTACTTC
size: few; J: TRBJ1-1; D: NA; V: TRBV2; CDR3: CASSSFMNTEAFF; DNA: TGTGCCAGCAGTTCCTTCATGAACACTGAAGCTTTCTTT
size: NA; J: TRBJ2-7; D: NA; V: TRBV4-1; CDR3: CASSQDRGGRTYEQYF; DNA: TGCGCCAGCAGCCAAGATCGAGGGGGTAGGACCTACGAGCAGTACTTC
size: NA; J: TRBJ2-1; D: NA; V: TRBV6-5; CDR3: CASRSDGNEQFF; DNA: TGTGCCAGCAGATCGGACGGCAATGAGCAGTTCTTC
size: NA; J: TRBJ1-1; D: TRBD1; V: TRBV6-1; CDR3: CASSEMRTGGTEAFF; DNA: TGTGCCAGCAGTGAAATGAGGACAGGGGGTACTGAAGCTTTCTTT
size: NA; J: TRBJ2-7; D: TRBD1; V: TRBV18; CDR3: CASSPLGTGAYEQYF; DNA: TGTGCCAGCTCACCCCTCGGGACAGGGGCCTACGAGCAGTACTTC
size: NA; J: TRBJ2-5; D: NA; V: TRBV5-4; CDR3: CASSRTVQETQYF; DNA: TGTGCCAGCAGCAGGACGGTGCAAGAGACCCAGTACTTC
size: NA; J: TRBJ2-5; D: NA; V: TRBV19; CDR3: CASSMIGVRETQYF; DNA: TGTGCCAGTAGTATGATCGGGGTTCGGGAGACCCAGTACTTC
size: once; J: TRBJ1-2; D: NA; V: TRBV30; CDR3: CAWSVGRDDGYTF; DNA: TGTGCCTGGAGTGTAGGTAGGGATGATGGCTACACCTTC
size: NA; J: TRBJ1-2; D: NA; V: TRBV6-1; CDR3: CASSESSGLTGGYTF; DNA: TGTGCCAGCAGTGAATCGTCGGGCCTTACGGGAGGCTACACCTTC
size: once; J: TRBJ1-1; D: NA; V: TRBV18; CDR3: CASSPLSFHTQANTEAFF; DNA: TGTGCCAGCTCACCACTTTCTTTCCATACACAAGCGAACACTGAAGCTTTCTTT
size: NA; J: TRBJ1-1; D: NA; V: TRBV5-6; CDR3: CASSLYSWNTEAFF; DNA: TGTGCCAGCAGCTTGTATAGCTGGAACACTGAAGCTTTCTTT
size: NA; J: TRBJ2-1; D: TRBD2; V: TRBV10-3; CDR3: CAIRPGLADNEQFF; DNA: TGTGCCATCAGACCGGGACTAGCGGACAATGAGCAGTTCTTC
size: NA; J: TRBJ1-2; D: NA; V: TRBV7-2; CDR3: CASSRAGNYGYTF; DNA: TGTGCCAGCAGCAGAGCCGGGAACTATGGCTACACCTTC
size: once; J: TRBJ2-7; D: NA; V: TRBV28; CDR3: CASRHTLSYEQYF; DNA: TGTGCCAGCAGACACACCCTGTCCTACGAGCAGTACTTC
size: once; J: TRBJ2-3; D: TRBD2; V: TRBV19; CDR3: CASSIWAASGSTDTQYF; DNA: TGTGCCAGTAGTATCTGGGCTGCTAGCGGAAGCACAGATACGCAGTATTTT
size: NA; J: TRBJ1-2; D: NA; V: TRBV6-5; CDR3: CAEAGVLWGGYTF; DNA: TGTGCGGAGGCAGGGGTTCTCTGGGGTGGCTACACCTTC
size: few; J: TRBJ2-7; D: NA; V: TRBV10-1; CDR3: CASITLPYEQYF; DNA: TGCGCCAGCATCACCCTTCCCTACGAGCAGTACTTC
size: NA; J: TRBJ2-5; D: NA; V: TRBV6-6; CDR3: CASSYKPPVQETQYF; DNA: TGTGCCAGCAGTTACAAGCCCCCGGTACAAGAGACCCAGTACTTC
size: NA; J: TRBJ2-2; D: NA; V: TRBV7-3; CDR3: CASSWGRNTGELFF; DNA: TGTGCCAGCAGCTGGGGCAGGAACACCGGGGAGCTGTTTTTT
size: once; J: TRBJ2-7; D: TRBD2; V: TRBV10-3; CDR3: CAISEPKLGEGTHEQYF; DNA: TGTGCCATCAGTGAGCCGAAGCTGGGGGAGGGGACCCACGAGCAGTACTTC
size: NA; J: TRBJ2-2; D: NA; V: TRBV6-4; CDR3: CASSDGGSTGELFF; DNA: TGTGCCAGCAGTGACGGGGGAAGCACCGGGGAGCTGTTTTTT
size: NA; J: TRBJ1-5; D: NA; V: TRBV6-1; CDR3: CASSDEDRRIQPQHF; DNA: TGTGCCAGCAGTGACGAGGACAGAAGGATTCAGCCCCAGCATTTT
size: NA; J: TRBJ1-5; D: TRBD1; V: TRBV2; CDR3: CASREGTGGYQPQHF; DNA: TGTGCCAGCAGAGAGGGGACAGGGGGCTATCAGCCCCAGCATTTT
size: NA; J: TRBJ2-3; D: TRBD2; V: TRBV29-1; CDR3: CSVETSGIGTDTQYF; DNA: TGCAGCGTTGAGACTAGCGGGATTGGCACAGATACGCAGTATTTT
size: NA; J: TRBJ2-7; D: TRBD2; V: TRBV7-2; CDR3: CASSLAGGEYEQYF; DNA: TGTGCCAGCAGCCTAGCGGGAGGGGAGTACGAGCAGTACTTC
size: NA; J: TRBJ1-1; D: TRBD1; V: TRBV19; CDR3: CASSIGATGTGGYITEAFF; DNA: TGTGCCAGTAGTATAGGAGCGACCGGGACAGGGGGCTATATCACTGAAGCTTTCTTT
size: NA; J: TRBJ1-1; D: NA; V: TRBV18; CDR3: CASSANRGNTEAFF; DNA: TGTGCCAGCTCCGCTAATAGGGGGAACACTGAAGCTTTCTTT
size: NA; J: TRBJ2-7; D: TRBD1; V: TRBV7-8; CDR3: CASSLSSGGYEQYF; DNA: TGTGCCAGCAGCTTATCCTCAGGGGGCTACGAGCAGTACTTC
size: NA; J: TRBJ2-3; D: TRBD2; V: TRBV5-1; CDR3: CASSFAGGTDTQYF; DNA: TGCGCCAGCAGCTTCGCGGGGGGCACAGATACGCAGTATTTT
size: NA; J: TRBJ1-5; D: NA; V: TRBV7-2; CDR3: CASSPQVDQPQHF; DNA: TGTGCCAGCAGCCCCCAGGTCGATCAGCCCCAGCATTTT
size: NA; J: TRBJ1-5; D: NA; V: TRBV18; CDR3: CASSPMGARQPQHF; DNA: TGTGCCAGCTCACCAATGGGGGCACGGCAGCCCCAGCATTTT
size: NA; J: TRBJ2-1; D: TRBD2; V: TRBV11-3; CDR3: CASSPGLAGGPYNEQFF; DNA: TGTGCCAGCAGCCCCGGACTAGCGGGAGGGCCATACAATGAGCAGTTCTTC
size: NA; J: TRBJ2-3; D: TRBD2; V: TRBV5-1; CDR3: CASSLEGLAGGRDTQYF; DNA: TGCGCCAGCAGCTTAGAAGGACTAGCGGGAGGGAGAGATACGCAGTATTTT
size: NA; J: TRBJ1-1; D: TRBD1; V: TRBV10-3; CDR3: CAISETPDRVSTEAFF; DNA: TGTGCCATCAGTGAGACCCCCGACAGGGTGAGCACTGAAGCTTTCTTT
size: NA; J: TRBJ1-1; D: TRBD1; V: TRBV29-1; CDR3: CSVFFPQQGAVNTEAFF; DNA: TGCAGCGTCTTCTTCCCCCAGCAGGGGGCGGTAAACACTGAAGCTTTCTTT
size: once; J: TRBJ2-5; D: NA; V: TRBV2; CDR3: CASSLQETQYF; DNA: TGTGCCAGCAGCCTACAAGAGACCCAGTACTTC
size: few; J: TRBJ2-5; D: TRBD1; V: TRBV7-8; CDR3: CASSLLRQGDLGETQYF; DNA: TGTGCCAGCAGCTTGCTGAGACAGGGGGATCTAGGGGAGACCCAGTACTTC
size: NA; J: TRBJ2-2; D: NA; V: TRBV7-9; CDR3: CASSFTENTGELFF; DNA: TGTGCCAGCAGCTTTACAGAGAACACCGGGGAGCTGTTTTTT
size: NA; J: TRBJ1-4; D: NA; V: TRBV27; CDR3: CASGAWGITNEKLFF; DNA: TGTGCCAGCGGCGCATGGGGCATAACTAATGAAAAACTGTTTTTT
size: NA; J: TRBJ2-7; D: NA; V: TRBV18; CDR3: CASSPERVSYEQYF; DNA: TGTGCCAGCTCACCAGAGAGGGTCTCCTACGAGCAGTACTTC
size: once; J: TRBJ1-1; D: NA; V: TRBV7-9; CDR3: CASSSPLMRGTPNTEAFF; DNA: TGTGCCAGCAGCTCCCCCCTAATGCGCGGGACACCGAACACTGAAGCTTTCTTT
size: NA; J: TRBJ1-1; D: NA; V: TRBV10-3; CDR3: CAISEGTTEAFF; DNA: TGTGCCATCAGTGAAGGAACGACTGAAGCTTTCTTT
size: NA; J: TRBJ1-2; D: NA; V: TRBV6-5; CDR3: CASKEQEIYGYTF; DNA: TGTGCCAGCAAGGAGCAGGAAATCTATGGCTACACCTTC
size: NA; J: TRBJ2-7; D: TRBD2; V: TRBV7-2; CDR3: CASSLRSGGSYPYEQYF; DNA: TGTGCCAGCAGCTTAAGGAGCGGCGGGAGTTACCCCTACGAGCAGTACTTC
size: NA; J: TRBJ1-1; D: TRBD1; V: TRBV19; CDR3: CASSVNAPGTGANAEAFF; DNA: TGTGCCAGTAGTGTCAACGCCCCCGGGACAGGGGCGAACGCTGAAGCTTTCTTT
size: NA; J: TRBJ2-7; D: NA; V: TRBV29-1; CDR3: CSVGGQWDSYEQYF; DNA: TGCAGCGTGGGCGGACAGTGGGACTCCTACGAGCAGTACTTC
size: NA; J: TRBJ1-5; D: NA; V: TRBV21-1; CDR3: CASRGTGRDHQPQHF; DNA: TGTGCCAGCAGAGGGACAGGGAGAGATCATCAGCCCCAGCATTTT
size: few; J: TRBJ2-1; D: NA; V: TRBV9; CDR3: CASSGSDLNEQFF; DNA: TGTGCCAGCAGCGGATCGGACTTGAATGAGCAGTTCTTC
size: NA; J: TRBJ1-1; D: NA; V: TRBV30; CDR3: CAWGVRPEAFF; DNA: TGTGCCTGGGGGGTCCGTCCTGAAGCTTTCTTT
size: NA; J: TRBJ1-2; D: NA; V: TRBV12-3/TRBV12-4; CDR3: CASSVGQNYGYTF; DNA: TGTGCCAGCAGTGTAGGACAGAACTATGGCTACACCTTC
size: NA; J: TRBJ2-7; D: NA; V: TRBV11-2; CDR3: CASSPAVGGNYEQYF; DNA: TGTGCCAGCAGTCCAGCAGTGGGAGGCAACTACGAGCAGTACTTC
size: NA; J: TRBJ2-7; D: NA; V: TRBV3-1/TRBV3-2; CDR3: CASSQDDTAQQYF; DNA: TGTGCCAGCAGCCAGGATGACACGGCTCAGCAGTACTTC
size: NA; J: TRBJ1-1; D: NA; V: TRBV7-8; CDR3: CASSLGANTEAFF; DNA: TGTGCCAGCAGCTTAGGCGCCAACACTGAAGCTTTCTTT